This T cell receptor beta chain appears in the sequencing data of a study of T cell clonality in common variable immunodeficiency. The protocol was immunoSEQ multiplex PCR, while the TCRdb copy is restricted to in-frame clones and leaves out a portion. The sample contains some 50,000 clones, none of them singletons. This clone was recorded at least ten times. Its cognate antigen is unknown. Each donor provided about 5 to 9 ml of heparinized whole blood. Study observations and caveats: CVID subjects showed higher TCRbeta clonality than healthy controls.

The sample was peripheral blood mononuclear cells. The receptor comes from a person between 18 and 70 years old in good health.

The CDR3 DNA, read in part, is TGTGCCTGGGAAGGGACTAGCGGAGCCTACGAG. Residues: CAWEGTSGAYE. The CDR3 in its entirety is CAWEGTSGAYEQYF. The chain joins TRBV30 to TRBJ2-7, with 11 positions matching TRBD2. The read ends 3 residues shy of where the CDR3 ends; the end is completed using the germline J gene. Germline V lookup: CDR1 GTSNPN, CDR2 SVGIG (reference sequence). The CDR3 is 14 residues long. V lost 5 bases, J lost 2 bases, and 5 bases stayed unmatched.